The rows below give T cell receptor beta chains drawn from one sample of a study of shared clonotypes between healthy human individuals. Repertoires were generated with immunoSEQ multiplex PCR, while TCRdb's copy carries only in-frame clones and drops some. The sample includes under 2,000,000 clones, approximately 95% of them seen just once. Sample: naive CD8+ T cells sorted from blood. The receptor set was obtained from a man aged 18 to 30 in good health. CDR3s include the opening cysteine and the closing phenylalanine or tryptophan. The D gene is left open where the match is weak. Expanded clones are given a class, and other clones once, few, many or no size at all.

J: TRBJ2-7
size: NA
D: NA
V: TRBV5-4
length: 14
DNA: TGTGCCAGCAGCGACGGGGACACCCCTCGCGAGCAGTACTTC
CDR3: CASSDGDTPREQYF

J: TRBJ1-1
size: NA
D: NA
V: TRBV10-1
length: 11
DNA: TGCGCCAGCAGTGAAGGAGTTATGGCTTTCTTT
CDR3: CASSEGVMAFF

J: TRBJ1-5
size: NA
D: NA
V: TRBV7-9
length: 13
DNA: TGTGCCAGCAGCTTAGGCGGAGATCCAGCCCAGCATTTT
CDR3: CASSLGGDPAQHF

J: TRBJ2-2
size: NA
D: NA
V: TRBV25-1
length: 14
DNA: TGTGCCAGCACGGTGCACGGAAACACCGGGGAGCTGTTTTTT
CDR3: CASTVHGNTGELFF

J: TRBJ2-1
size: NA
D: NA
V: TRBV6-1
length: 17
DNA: TGTGCCAGCAGTGAAAGGGAACAGCGGGTAGCCTACAATGAGCAGTTCTTC
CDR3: CASSEREQRVAYNEQFF

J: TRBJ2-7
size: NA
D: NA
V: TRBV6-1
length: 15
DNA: TGTGCCAGCAGTGACCTCGGGACGGACCTCTACGAGCAGTACTTC
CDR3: CASSDLGTDLYEQYF

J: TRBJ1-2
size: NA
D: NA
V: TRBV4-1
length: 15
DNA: TGCGCCAGCAGCCAAGTTGAGGCAGGGTGGCATGGCTACACCTTC
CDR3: CASSQVEAGWHGYTF

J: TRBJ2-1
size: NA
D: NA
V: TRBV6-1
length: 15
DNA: TGTGCCAGCAGTGGGGTGGCGGGACTCTACAATGAGCAGTTCTTC
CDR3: CASSGVAGLYNEQFF

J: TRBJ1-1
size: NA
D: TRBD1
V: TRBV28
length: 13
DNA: TGTGCCTCAGAGGGGACAGAGAACACTGAAGCTTTCTTT
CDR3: CASEGTENTEAFF

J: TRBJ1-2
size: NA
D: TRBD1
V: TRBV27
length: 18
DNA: TGTGCCAGCAGTTTAACATTAACGACAGGGGGGGGTAACTATGGCTACACCTTC
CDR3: CASSLTLTTGGGNYGYTF

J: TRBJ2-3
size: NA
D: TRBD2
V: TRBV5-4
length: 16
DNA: TGTGCCAGCGGCGGCGAGCGGGGGGTCCCCACAGATACGCAGTATTTT
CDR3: CASGGERGVPTDTQYF

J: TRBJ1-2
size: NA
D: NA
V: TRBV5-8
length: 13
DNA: TGTGCCAGCAGCTTTGGAGCGAACTATGGCTACACCTTC
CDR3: CASSFGANYGYTF

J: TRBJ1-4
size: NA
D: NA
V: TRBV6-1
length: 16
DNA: TGTGCCAGCAGTGCCTCTTTGGCCTCAACTAATGAAAAACTGTTTTTT
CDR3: CASSASLASTNEKLFF

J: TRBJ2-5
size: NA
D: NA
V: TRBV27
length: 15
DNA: TGTGCCAGCAGTCCCAGTGCTCGGATACAAGAGACCCAGTACTTC
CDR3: CASSPSARIQETQYF

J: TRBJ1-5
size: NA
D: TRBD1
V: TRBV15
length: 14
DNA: TGTGCCACCAGCCAACAGGGGCCGGGGCAGCCCCAGCATTTT
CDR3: CATSQQGPGQPQHF

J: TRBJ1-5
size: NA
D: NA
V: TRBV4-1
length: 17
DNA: TGCGCCAGCAGCCAAGAAATAACAACTAATAGCAATCAGCCCCAGCATTTT
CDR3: CASSQEITTNSNQPQHF

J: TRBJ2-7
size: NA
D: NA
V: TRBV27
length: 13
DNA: TGTGCCAGCAGTTTTTCGACCGTCGACGAGCAGTACTTC
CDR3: CASSFSTVDEQYF

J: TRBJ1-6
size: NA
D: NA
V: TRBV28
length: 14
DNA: TGTGCCAGCAGCCGCTTCGATGGGGTAAAAGCCCTCCACTTT
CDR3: CASSRFDGVKALHF

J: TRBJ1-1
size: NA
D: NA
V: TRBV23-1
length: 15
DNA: TGCGCCAGCAGTCAGTTTTCGAAGAGGAACACTGAAGCTTTCTTT
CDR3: CASSQFSKRNTEAFF

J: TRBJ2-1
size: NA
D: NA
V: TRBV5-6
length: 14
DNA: TGTGCCAGCAGTTGGGGACCGGGAGACAATGAGCAGTTCTTC
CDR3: CASSWGPGDNEQFF

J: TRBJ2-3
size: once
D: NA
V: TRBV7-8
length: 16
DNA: TGTGCCAGCAGCTTAGCCCAAGGGGCCGGCACAGATACGCAGTATTTT
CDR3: CASSLAQGAGTDTQYF

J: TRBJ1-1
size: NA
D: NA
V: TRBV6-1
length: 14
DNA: TGTGCCAGCAGTGTCACACCGACGGGGCCTGAAGCTTTCTTT
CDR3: CASSVTPTGPEAFF

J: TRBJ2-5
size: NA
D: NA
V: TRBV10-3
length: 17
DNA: TGTGCCATCAGTGAGTCATCAGGGACACCGTACCAAGAGACCCAGTACTTC
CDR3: CAISESSGTPYQETQYF

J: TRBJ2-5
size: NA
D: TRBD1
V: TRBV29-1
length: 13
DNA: TGCAGCGTTGGGACAGGCGGTGGGGAGACCCAGTACTTC
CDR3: CSVGTGGGETQYF

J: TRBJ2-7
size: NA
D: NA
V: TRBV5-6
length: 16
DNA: TGTGCCAGCAGCTCATGGAGGACTCAGAGCTCCTACGAGCAGTACTTC
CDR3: CASSSWRTQSSYEQYF

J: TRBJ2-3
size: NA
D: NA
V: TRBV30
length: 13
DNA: TGTGCCTGGAGCTCGGGGGTTGTGGATACGCAGTATTTT
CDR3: CAWSSGVVDTQYF